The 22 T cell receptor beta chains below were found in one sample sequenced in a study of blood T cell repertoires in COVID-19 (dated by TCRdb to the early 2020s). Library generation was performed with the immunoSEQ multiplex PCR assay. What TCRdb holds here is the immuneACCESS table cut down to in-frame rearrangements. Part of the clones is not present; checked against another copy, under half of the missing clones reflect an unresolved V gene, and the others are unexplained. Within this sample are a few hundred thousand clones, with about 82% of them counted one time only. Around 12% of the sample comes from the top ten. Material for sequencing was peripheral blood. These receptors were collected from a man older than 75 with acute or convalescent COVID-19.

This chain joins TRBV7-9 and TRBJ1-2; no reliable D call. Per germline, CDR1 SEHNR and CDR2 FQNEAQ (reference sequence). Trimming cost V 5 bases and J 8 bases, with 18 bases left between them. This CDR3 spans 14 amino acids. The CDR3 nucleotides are TGTGCCAGCAGCCCTGGACTTATTATGGAAGGCTACACCTTC. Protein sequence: CASSPGLIMEGYTF.

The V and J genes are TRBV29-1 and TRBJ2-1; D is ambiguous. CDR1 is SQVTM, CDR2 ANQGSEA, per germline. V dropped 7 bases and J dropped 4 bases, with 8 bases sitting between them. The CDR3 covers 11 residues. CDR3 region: CSGSAYNEQFF. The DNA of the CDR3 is TGCAGCGGGTCAGCGTACAATGAGCAGTTCTTC.

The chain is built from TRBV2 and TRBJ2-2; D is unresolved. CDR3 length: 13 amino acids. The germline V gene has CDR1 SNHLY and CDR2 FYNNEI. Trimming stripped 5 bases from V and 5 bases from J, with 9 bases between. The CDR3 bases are TGTGCCAGCAGTAATGAACTAACCGGGGAGCTGTTTTTT. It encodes CASSNELTGELFF.

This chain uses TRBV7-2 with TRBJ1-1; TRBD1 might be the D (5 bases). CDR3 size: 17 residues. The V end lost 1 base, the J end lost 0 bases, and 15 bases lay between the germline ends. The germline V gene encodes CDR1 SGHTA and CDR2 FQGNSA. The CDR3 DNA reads TGTGCCAGCAGCTTAGGGGGCAGGGCGCCCTTGAACACTGAAGCTTTCTTT. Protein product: CASSLGGRAPLNTEAFF.

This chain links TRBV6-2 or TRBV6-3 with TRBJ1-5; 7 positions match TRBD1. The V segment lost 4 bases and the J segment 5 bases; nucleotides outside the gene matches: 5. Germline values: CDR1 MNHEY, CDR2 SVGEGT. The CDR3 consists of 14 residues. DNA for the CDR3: TGTGCCAGCAGTTCCGGACAGGTCTATCAGCCCCAGCATTTT. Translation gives CASSSGQVYQPQHF.

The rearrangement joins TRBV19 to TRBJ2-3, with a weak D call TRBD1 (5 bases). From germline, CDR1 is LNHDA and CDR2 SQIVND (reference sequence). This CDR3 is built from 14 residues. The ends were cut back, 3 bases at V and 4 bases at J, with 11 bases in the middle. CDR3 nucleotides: TGTGCCAGTAGTATCGCAGGGATCGCAGATACGCAGTATTTT. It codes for CASSIAGIADTQYF.

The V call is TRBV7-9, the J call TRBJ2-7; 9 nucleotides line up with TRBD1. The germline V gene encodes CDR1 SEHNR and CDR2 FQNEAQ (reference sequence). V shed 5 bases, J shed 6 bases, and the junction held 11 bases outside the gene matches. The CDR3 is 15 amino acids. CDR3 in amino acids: CASSASGQGTSEQYF. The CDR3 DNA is TGTGCCAGCAGCGCATCGGGACAGGGAACTTCCGAGCAGTACTTC.

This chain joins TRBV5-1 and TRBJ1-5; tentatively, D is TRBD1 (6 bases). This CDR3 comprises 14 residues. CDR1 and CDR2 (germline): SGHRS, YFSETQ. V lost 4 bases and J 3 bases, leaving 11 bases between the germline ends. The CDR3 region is CASSAGDTNQPQHF. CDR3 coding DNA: TGCGCCAGCAGCGCCGGGGACACCAATCAGCCCCAGCATTTT.

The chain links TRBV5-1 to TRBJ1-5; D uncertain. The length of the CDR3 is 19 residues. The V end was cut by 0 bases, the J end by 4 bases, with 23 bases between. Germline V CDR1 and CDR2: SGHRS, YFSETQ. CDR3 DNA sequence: TGCGCCAGCAGCTTGGTATCGAGCCTAATTCACCGACAAAATCAGCCCCAGCATTTT. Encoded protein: CASSLVSSLIHRQNQPQHF.

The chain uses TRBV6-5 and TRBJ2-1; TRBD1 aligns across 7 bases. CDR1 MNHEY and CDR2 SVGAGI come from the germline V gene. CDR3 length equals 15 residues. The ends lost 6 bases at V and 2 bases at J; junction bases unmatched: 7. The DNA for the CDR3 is TGTGCCAGCAGGTATGGGGACAGTCCCTACAATGAGCAGTTCTTC. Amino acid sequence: CASRYGDSPYNEQFF.

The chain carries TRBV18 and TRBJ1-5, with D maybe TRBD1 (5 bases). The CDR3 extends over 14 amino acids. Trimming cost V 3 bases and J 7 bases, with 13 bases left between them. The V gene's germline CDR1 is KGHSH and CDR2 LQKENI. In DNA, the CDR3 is TGTGCCAGCTCACCTCCCGGGGGGAGGCAGCCCCAGCATTTT. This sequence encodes CASSPPGGRQPQHF.

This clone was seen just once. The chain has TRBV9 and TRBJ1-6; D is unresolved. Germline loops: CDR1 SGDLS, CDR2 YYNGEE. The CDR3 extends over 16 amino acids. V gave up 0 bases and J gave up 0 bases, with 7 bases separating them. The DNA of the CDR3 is TGTGCCAGCAGCGTAGGGAGGAGCTCCTATAATTCACCCCTCCACTTT. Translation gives CASSVGRSSYNSPLHF.

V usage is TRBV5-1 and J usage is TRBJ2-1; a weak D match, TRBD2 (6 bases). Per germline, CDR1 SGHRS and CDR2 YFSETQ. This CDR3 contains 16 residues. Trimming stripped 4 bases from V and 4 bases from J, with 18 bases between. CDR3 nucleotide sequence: TGCGCCAGCAGCCACCAAGGGGCGGGGAATTACAATGAGCAGTTCTTC. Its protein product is CASSHQGAGNYNEQFF.

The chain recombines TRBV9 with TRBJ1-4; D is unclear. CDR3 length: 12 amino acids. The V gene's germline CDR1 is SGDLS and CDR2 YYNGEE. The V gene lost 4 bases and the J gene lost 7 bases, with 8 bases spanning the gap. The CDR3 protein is CASSLPGEKLFF. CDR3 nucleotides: TGTGCCAGCAGCCTGCCAGGTGAAAAACTGTTTTTT.

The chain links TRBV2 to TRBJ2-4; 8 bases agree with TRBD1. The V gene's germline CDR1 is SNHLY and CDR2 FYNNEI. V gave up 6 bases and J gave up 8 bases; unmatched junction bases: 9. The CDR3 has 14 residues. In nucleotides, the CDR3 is TGTGCCAGCAGCGAGGACAGGGATTGGGACATTCAGTACTTC. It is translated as CASSEDRDWDIQYF.

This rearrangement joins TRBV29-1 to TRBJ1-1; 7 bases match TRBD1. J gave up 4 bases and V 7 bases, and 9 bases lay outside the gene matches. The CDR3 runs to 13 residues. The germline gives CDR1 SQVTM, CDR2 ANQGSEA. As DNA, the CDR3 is TGCAGCGCTGTACCCTCAGGGGGCACTGAAGCTTTCTTT. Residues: CSAVPSGGTEAFF.

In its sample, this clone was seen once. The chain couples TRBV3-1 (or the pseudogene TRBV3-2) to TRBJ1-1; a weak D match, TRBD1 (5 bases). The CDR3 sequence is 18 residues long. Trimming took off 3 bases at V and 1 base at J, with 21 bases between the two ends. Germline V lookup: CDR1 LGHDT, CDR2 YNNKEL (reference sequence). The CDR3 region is CASSQSVGVGGSNTEAFF. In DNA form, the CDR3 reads TGTGCCAGCAGCCAGTCGGTAGGTGTTGGGGGGTCGAACACTGAAGCTTTCTTT.

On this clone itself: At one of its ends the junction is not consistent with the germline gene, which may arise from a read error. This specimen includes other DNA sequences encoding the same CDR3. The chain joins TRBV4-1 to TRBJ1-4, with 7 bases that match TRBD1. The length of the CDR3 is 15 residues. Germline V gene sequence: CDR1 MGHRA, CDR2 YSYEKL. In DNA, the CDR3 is TGCGCCAGCAGTCAAGATCTGGGACAGACCGAAAAACTGTTTTTT. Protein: CASSQDLGQTEKLFF.

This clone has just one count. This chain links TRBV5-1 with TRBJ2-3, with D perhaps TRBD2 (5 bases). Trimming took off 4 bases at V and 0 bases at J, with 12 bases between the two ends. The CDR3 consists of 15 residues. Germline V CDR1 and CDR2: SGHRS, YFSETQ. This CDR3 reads CASSPLGASTDTQYF. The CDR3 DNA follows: TGCGCCAGCAGCCCATTGGGAGCTAGCACAGATACGCAGTATTTT.

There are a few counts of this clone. CDR3 sequence reads: CASSPGVGDRTLHEQYF. The CDR3 bases are TGTGCCAGCAGCCCTGGAGTGGGGGACAGGACCCTCCACGAGCAGTACTTC. This chain links TRBV7-2 with TRBJ2-7; TRBD1 matches at 8 bases. The length of the CDR3 is 17 residues. Trimming cost V 5 bases and J 5 bases; bases outside gene matches: 17. Germline-derived CDR1 and CDR2 are SGHTA and FQGNSA.

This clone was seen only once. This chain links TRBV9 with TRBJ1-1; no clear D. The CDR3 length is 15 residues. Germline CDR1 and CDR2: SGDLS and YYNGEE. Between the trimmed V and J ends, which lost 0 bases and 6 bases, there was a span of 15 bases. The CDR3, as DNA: TGTGCCAGCAGCGTAGTAGGAGGCGGTTCGCCTGAAGCTTTCTTT. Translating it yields CASSVVGGGSPEAFF.

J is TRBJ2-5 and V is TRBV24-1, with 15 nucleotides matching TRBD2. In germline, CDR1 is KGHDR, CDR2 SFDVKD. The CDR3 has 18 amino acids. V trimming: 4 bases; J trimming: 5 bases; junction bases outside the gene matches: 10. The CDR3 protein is CATSETPGLAGGVETQYF. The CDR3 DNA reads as TGTGCCACCAGTGAGACGCCGGGACTAGCGGGGGGAGTGGAGACCCAGTACTTC.